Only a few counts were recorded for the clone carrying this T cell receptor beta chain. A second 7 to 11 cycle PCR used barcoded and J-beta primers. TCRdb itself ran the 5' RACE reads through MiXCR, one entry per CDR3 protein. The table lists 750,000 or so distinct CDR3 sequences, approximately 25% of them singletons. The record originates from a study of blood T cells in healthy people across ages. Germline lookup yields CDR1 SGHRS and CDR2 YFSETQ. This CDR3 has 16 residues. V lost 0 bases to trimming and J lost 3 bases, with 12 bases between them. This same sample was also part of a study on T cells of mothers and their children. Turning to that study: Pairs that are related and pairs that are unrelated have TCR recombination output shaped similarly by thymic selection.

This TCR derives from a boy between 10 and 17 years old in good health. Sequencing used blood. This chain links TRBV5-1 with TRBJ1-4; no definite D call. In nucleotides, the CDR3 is TGCGCCAGCAGCTTGGTAGGGATTCCGCCTAATGAAAAACTGTTTTTT. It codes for CASSLVGIPPNEKLFF. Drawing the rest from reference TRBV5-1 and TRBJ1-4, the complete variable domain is KAGVTQTPRYLIKTRGQQVTLSCSPISGHRSVSWYQQTPGQGLQFLFEYFSETQRNKGNFPGRFSGRQFSNSRSEMNVSTLELGDSALYLCASSLVGIPPNEKLFFGSGTQLSVL.